These T cell receptor beta chains were read from a single sample in a study of OX40 agonist ivuxolimab in advanced cancers. Method: immunoSEQ multiplex PCR; TCRdb's copy keeps in-frame clones and lacks some. Here the sample spans fewer than 35,000 clones, roughly 74% being singletons. The sample here was CD4+ or CD8+ T cells sorted from blood, taken in a trial of the OX40 agonist ivuxolimab. The source is an adult with an advanced solid tumor such as melanoma, head and neck, liver or kidney cancer. Each CDR3 is given with its conserved first and last residue. The D gene is left open where the match is weak. Where a row states a size, it is once, few, many or the class of an expanded clone; other rows omit it.

abundance: .
v_gene: TRBV19
j_gene: TRBJ1-5
d_gene: .
CDR3nt: TGTGCCAGTAGTATTGAGTTCCATCAGCCCCAGCATTTT
CDR3aa: CASSIEFHQPQHF

abundance: .
v_gene: TRBV5-1
j_gene: TRBJ2-1
d_gene: TRBD1
CDR3nt: TGCGCCAGCAGCTTTACAGGGGCTCGCAATGAGCAGTTCTTC
CDR3aa: CASSFTGARNEQFF

abundance: .
v_gene: TRBV19
j_gene: TRBJ1-1
d_gene: .
CDR3nt: TGTGCCAGTACCCCAGGCCCGGTTTTCGGGGCTTTCTTT
CDR3aa: CASTPGPVFGAFF

abundance: .
v_gene: TRBV6-1
j_gene: TRBJ2-4
d_gene: .
CDR3nt: TGTGCCAGCAGTGAGGGCGGGATTCTAGCCAAAAACATTCAGTACTTC
CDR3aa: CASSEGGILAKNIQYF

abundance: .
v_gene: TRBV7-3
j_gene: TRBJ2-3
d_gene: TRBD1
CDR3nt: TGTGCCAGCAGCGAACAGGGGGCCGGAGATACGCAGTATTTT
CDR3aa: CASSEQGAGDTQYF

abundance: .
v_gene: TRBV5-1
j_gene: TRBJ2-4
d_gene: TRBD2
CDR3nt: TGCGCCAGCAGCTCCCCTAGCGGGGGGAAAAACATTCAGTACTTC
CDR3aa: CASSSPSGGKNIQYF

abundance: once
v_gene: TRBV7-9
j_gene: TRBJ2-5
d_gene: .
CDR3nt: TGTGCCAGCAGCTACGGAGCGGGTATCGGTGAGACCCAGTACTTC
CDR3aa: CASSYGAGIGETQYF

abundance: .
v_gene: TRBV7-2
j_gene: TRBJ2-5
d_gene: .
CDR3nt: TGTGCCAGCAGCTTAGACGGCGGATCCGAGACCCAGTACTTC
CDR3aa: CASSLDGGSETQYF

abundance: .
v_gene: TRBV11-2
j_gene: TRBJ2-5
d_gene: .
CDR3nt: TGTGCCAGCCTCCTTCAAGAGACCCAGTACTTC
CDR3aa: CASLLQETQYF

abundance: .
v_gene: TRBV19
j_gene: TRBJ2-4
d_gene: .
CDR3nt: TGTGCCAGTAGTCCTGCCGGGGGGCCGTGGGAGGTCAAAAACATTCAGTACTTC
CDR3aa: CASSPAGGPWEVKNIQYF

abundance: .
v_gene: TRBV23-1
j_gene: TRBJ1-2
d_gene: .
CDR3nt: TGCGCCAGCAGTCCAAACCCAGGAGTCTCCTATGGCTACACCTTC
CDR3aa: CASSPNPGVSYGYTF

abundance: .
v_gene: TRBV9
j_gene: TRBJ1-6
d_gene: .
CDR3nt: TGTGCCAGCAGCGTAGACCAAAAGAGCTCCTATAATTCACCCCTCCACTTT
CDR3aa: CASSVDQKSSYNSPLHF

abundance: .
v_gene: TRBV6-1
j_gene: TRBJ1-2
d_gene: .
CDR3nt: TGTGCCAGCAGTGAGCCCGGTTATGGCTACACCTTC
CDR3aa: CASSEPGYGYTF

abundance: few
v_gene: TRBV4-1
j_gene: TRBJ2-6
d_gene: .
CDR3nt: TGCGCCAGCAGCCTAACGCTGAGGGCGGGAGCCAACGTCCTGACTTTC
CDR3aa: CASSLTLRAGANVLTF

abundance: .
v_gene: TRBV7-9
j_gene: TRBJ1-1
d_gene: TRBD1
CDR3nt: TGTGCCAGCAGCCCCAGGGACAGCAAAGCTTTCTTT
CDR3aa: CASSPRDSKAFF

abundance: .
v_gene: TRBV5-4
j_gene: TRBJ1-1
d_gene: .
CDR3nt: TGTGCCAGCAGCAACTTGGTTGAGGGGACTGAAGCTTTCTTT
CDR3aa: CASSNLVEGTEAFF

abundance: .
v_gene: TRBV5-6
j_gene: TRBJ2-5
d_gene: .
CDR3nt: TGTGCCAGCAGCTTGCGGGGTCGGCATCAAGAGACCCAGTACTTC
CDR3aa: CASSLRGRHQETQYF

abundance: .
v_gene: TRBV7-9
j_gene: TRBJ1-1
d_gene: .
CDR3nt: TGTGCCAGCAGCAGCCGAGGGGGGAGGAACACTGAAGCTTTCTTT
CDR3aa: CASSSRGGRNTEAFF

abundance: .
v_gene: TRBV6-1
j_gene: TRBJ2-2
d_gene: .
CDR3nt: TGTGCCAGCAGTGAACGGTTCGCCTCGAACACCGGGGAGCTGTTTTTT
CDR3aa: CASSERFASNTGELFF

abundance: .
v_gene: TRBV19
j_gene: TRBJ2-5
d_gene: .
CDR3nt: TGTGCCAGTAGCTCTACGTGGGGCGGAGAGACCCAGTACTTC
CDR3aa: CASSSTWGGETQYF

abundance: .
v_gene: TRBV2
j_gene: TRBJ1-4
d_gene: .
CDR3nt: TGTGCCAGCAGGCAAACAGGATTTGGGGAAAAACTGTTTTTT
CDR3aa: CASRQTGFGEKLFF

abundance: .
v_gene: TRBV4-2
j_gene: TRBJ2-1
d_gene: .
CDR3nt: TGTGCCAGCAGCCAAGATACCACCCTAGACTTCCAACCGTTAGTCTTC
CDR3aa: CASSQDTTLDFQPLVF

abundance: .
v_gene: TRBV7-9
j_gene: TRBJ1-2
d_gene: TRBD1
CDR3nt: TGTGCCAGCAGTTTGGACAGGGACCATGGCTACACCTTC
CDR3aa: CASSLDRDHGYTF

abundance: .
v_gene: TRBV9
j_gene: TRBJ1-5
d_gene: .
CDR3nt: TGTGCCAGCAGCGTAGGACTGGAAGATCAGCCCCAGCATTTT
CDR3aa: CASSVGLEDQPQHF

abundance: .
v_gene: TRBV6-6
j_gene: TRBJ2-1
d_gene: TRBD2
CDR3nt: TGTGCCAGCGACGGGGGGAGTCCCAGCAATGAGCAGTTCTTC
CDR3aa: CASDGGSPSNEQFF

abundance: once
v_gene: TRBV6-1
j_gene: TRBJ2-3
d_gene: .
CDR3nt: TGTGCCAGCAGTGAAGGGTGGCACACAGATACGCAGTATTTT
CDR3aa: CASSEGWHTDTQYF

abundance: .
v_gene: TRBV6-1
j_gene: TRBJ1-6
d_gene: TRBD1
CDR3nt: TGTGCCGCACTGGGACAGGGGAATTCACCCCTCCACTTT
CDR3aa: CAALGQGNSPLHF

abundance: .
v_gene: TRBV4-1
j_gene: TRBJ2-1
d_gene: TRBD2
CDR3nt: TGCGCCAGCAGCCTAAGACTAGCGGATTACAATGAGCAGTTCTTC
CDR3aa: CASSLRLADYNEQFF

abundance: .
v_gene: TRBV6-1
j_gene: TRBJ2-7
d_gene: TRBD1
CDR3nt: TGTGCCAGCAGAGGACAGGGGGCTTTCGAGCAGTACTTC
CDR3aa: CASRGQGAFEQYF

abundance: few
v_gene: TRBV2
j_gene: TRBJ2-3
d_gene: .
CDR3nt: TGTGCCAGCAGAACCGGACAGAGCACAGATACGCAGTATTTT
CDR3aa: CASRTGQSTDTQYF

abundance: .
v_gene: TRBV2
j_gene: TRBJ1-1
d_gene: .
CDR3nt: TGTGCCAGCAGTGGTATTGGGGGGACTGAAGCTTTCTTT
CDR3aa: CASSGIGGTEAFF

abundance: .
v_gene: TRBV9
j_gene: TRBJ1-2
d_gene: .
CDR3nt: TGTGCCAGCAGCGTATACAACTATGGCTACACCTTC
CDR3aa: CASSVYNYGYTF

abundance: few
v_gene: TRBV6-1
j_gene: TRBJ1-1
d_gene: .
CDR3nt: TGTGCCAGCAGTGAAGGATGGCGGTGGAACACTGAAGCTTTCTTT
CDR3aa: CASSEGWRWNTEAFF

abundance: .
v_gene: TRBV27
j_gene: TRBJ1-2
d_gene: .
CDR3nt: TGTGCCAGCAGTTTCGGGCAGGTCGGGGGCTACACCTTC
CDR3aa: CASSFGQVGGYTF

abundance: .
v_gene: TRBV5-1
j_gene: TRBJ1-5
d_gene: .
CDR3nt: TGCGCCAGCAGCTTGGAAGGGTATAGCAATCAGCCCCAGCATTTT
CDR3aa: CASSLEGYSNQPQHF

abundance: .
v_gene: TRBV5-1
j_gene: TRBJ1-1
d_gene: .
CDR3nt: TGCGCCAGCAGCCTGGAGAAATCCGAAGCTTTCTTT
CDR3aa: CASSLEKSEAFF

abundance: .
v_gene: TRBV5-4
j_gene: TRBJ1-2
d_gene: TRBD1
CDR3nt: TGTGCCAGCAGCGGGACAGGGGGATGGGGCTACACCTTC
CDR3aa: CASSGTGGWGYTF

abundance: .
v_gene: TRBV28
j_gene: TRBJ1-5
d_gene: .
CDR3nt: TGTGCCAGCAGTTTCTCAGGGGTAAATCAGCCCCAGCATTTT
CDR3aa: CASSFSGVNQPQHF

abundance: few
v_gene: TRBV28
j_gene: TRBJ1-1
d_gene: .
CDR3nt: TGTGCCAGCAGTTTAACGAGGGGTAACACTGAAGCTTTCTTT
CDR3aa: CASSLTRGNTEAFF

abundance: .
v_gene: TRBV11-2
j_gene: TRBJ1-1
d_gene: .
CDR3nt: TGTGCCAGCAGCCCGGGCTTTGGTTACACTGAAGCTTTCTTT
CDR3aa: CASSPGFGYTEAFF

abundance: .
v_gene: TRBV7-2
j_gene: TRBJ1-2
d_gene: .
CDR3nt: TGTGCCAGCAGCTTAGGCGTAGGGACCGGCTACACCTTC
CDR3aa: CASSLGVGTGYTF

abundance: .
v_gene: TRBV23-1
j_gene: TRBJ2-2
d_gene: .
CDR3nt: TGCGCCAGCAGTCAATCCGCTAGGTTCACCGGGGAGCTGTTTTTT
CDR3aa: CASSQSARFTGELFF